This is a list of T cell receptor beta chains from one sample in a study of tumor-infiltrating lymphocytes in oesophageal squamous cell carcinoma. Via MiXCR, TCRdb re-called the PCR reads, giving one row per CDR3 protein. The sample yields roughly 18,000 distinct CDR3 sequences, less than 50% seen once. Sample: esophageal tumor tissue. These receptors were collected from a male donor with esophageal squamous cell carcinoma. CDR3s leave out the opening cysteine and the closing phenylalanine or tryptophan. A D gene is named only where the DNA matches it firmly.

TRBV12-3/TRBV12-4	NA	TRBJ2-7	ASSSRLVRTSDTQY
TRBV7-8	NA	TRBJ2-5	ASRKMGGTETQY
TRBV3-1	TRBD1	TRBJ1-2	ASSHIDRGKWYT
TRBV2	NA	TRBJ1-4	ASRRVNEKLF
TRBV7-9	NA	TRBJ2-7	ASTGRPSSYEQY
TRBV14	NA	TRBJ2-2	ASRINTGELF
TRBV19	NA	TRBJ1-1	ASSGEGYTEAF
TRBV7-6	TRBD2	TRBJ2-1	ASSFGLAGGKEQF
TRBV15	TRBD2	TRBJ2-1	ATSRRTSGTNEQF
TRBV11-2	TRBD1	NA	ASSSGQLQETQY
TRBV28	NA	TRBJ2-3	ASSSHLGTDTQY
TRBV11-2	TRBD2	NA	ASSLGLAGYYEQY